Listed below are T cell receptor beta chains from one sample, sequenced in a study of cytomegalovirus exposure and HLA in healthy donors. TCRdb keeps only in-frame clones here, not all; method: immunoSEQ multiplex PCR. The data hold approximately 88,000 clones, with 80% observed a single time. Sequencing was performed on PBMCs. These receptors were collected from a man in his late teens or twenties in good health and CMV-seronegative. The CDR3 runs from the conserved cysteine through the conserved F or W. The D gene is left open where the match is weak. For some rows the clone size is stated as once, few or many, or as a class when expanded; others skip it.

j_call,d_call,v_call,clone_size,cdr3_aa,cdr3_nt
TRBJ2-2,.,TRBV4-1,.,CASSPPRGAGNTGELFF,TGCGCCAGCAGCCCACCCAGGGGAGCAGGCAACACCGGGGAGCTGTTTTTT
TRBJ2-2,TRBD1,TRBV7-7,few,CASSPDRGVTGELFF,TGTGCTAGCAGTCCGGACAGGGGCGTCACCGGGGAGCTGTTTTTT
TRBJ1-2,.,TRBV5-1,.,CASSSEWQTPSGYTF,TGCGCCAGCAGCTCGGAGTGGCAGACCCCATCTGGCTACACCTTC
TRBJ1-1,.,TRBV9,.,CASSVGRGDTEAFF,TGTGCCAGCAGCGTAGGCCGGGGTGACACTGAAGCTTTCTTT
TRBJ1-4,TRBD1,TRBV5-1,once,CASSPRDRGNEKLFF,TGCGCCAGCAGCCCCCGGGACAGGGGAAATGAAAAACTGTTTTTT
TRBJ1-1,.,TRBV19,.,CASSGSQQGRGAEAFF,TGTGCCAGTAGTGGAAGTCAGCAGGGGAGGGGAGCTGAAGCTTTCTTT
TRBJ1-2,TRBD1,TRBV6-5,.,CASSYGQGGRDTF,TGTGCCAGCAGTTATGGACAGGGGGGCAGAGACACCTTC
TRBJ1-1,TRBD1,TRBV14,few,CASSAQQGLMNTEAFF,TGTGCCAGCAGCGCACAACAGGGGCTTATGAACACTGAAGCTTTCTTT
TRBJ2-7,TRBD2,TRBV11-2,.,CASSLSGGAYEQYF,TGTGCCAGCAGCCTAAGCGGGGGGGCTTACGAGCAGTACTTC
TRBJ2-6,TRBD1,TRBV7-9,.,CSSSLWPQGDASGANVLTF,TGTTCCAGCAGCTTATGGCCCCAGGGGGACGCCTCTGGGGCCAACGTCCTGACTTTC
TRBJ2-2,.,TRBV7-9,.,CASSLSGPQGILNTGELFF,TGTGCCAGCAGCTTATCAGGACCACAGGGAATTTTGAACACCGGGGAGCTGTTTTTT
TRBJ2-1,.,TRBV27,.,CASSSGQSYNEQFF,TGTGCCAGCAGTAGTGGACAATCCTACAATGAGCAGTTCTTC
TRBJ2-7,TRBD2,TRBV25-1,.,CASSELELAGGNTEQYF,TGTGCCAGCAGTGAATTGGAACTAGCGGGGGGAAATACAGAGCAGTACTTC
TRBJ2-2,.,TRBV10-3,.,CAISDPGGVNTGELFF,TGTGCCATCAGTGACCCCGGCGGGGTAAACACCGGGGAGCTGTTTTTT
TRBJ1-2,TRBD1,TRBV18,.,CASSPEEGAEGYTF,TGTGCCAGCTCACCCGAAGAGGGGGCGGAAGGCTACACCTTC
TRBJ1-2,TRBD1,TRBV5-4,.,CASSPSTGVDYGYTF,TGTGCCAGCAGCCCGTCGACAGGGGTTGACTATGGCTACACCTTC
TRBJ1-1,.,TRBV9,.,CASSLEAGGRTEAFF,TGTGCCAGCAGCCTAGAGGCCGGGGGAAGGACTGAAGCTTTCTTT
TRBJ1-5,.,TRBV10-1,.,CASRLFARPYSNQPQHF,TGCGCCAGCAGACTATTTGCCCGACCCTATAGCAATCAGCCCCAGCATTTT
TRBJ1-1,.,TRBV6-5,few,CASSYLTGLGAFF,TGTGCCAGCAGTTACCTTACAGGGCTCGGGGCTTTCTTT
TRBJ2-5,TRBD1,TRBV6-1,.,CASSEGPPTGLGQETQYF,TGTGCCAGCAGTGAGGGCCCCCCGACAGGGTTGGGACAAGAGACCCAGTACTTC
TRBJ1-2,.,TRBV6-5,.,CASSYSGDLYGYTF,TGTGCCAGCAGTTACTCAGGAGATCTCTATGGCTACACCTTC
TRBJ1-3,.,TRBV6-1,.,CASSEGSGQNTIYF,TGTGCCAGCAGTGAGGGGAGCGGCCAAAACACCATATATTTT
TRBJ2-1,.,TRBV5-1,.,CASSFGLDNEQFF,TGCGCCAGCAGCTTCGGACTCGACAATGAGCAGTTCTTC
TRBJ1-2,TRBD1,TRBV18,.,CASSSTTGSSDGYTF,TGTGCCAGCTCATCCACGACAGGGTCGAGTGATGGCTACACCTTC
TRBJ2-3,TRBD2,TRBV27,.,CASSSRTSGFTDTQYF,TGTGCCAGCAGTTCTCGGACTAGCGGGTTCACAGATACGCAGTATTTT
TRBJ1-1,TRBD1,TRBV5-1,.,CASSPGQGDEAFF,TGCGCCAGCAGCCCGGGACAGGGGGATGAAGCTTTCTTT
TRBJ1-3,TRBD1,TRBV6-1,.,CASTLTGGNTIYF,TGTGCCAGCACTTTGACAGGGGGAAACACCATATATTTT
TRBJ1-2,TRBD1,TRBV15,.,CATSAQGQVNYGYTF,TGTGCCACCAGTGCCCAAGGACAGGTCAACTATGGCTACACCTTC
TRBJ1-5,.,TRBV6-5,.,CASSKRRYSNQPQHF,TGTGCCAGCAGCAAGAGGCGGTATAGCAATCAGCCCCAGCATTTT
TRBJ1-3,.,TRBV5-1,.,CASRVTGYGNTIYF,TGCGCCAGCAGGGTTACAGGCTACGGAAACACCATATATTTT
TRBJ1-1,.,TRBV28,.,CASSPPFLEYAEAFF,TGTGCCAGCAGTCCCCCTTTCCTAGAGTACGCTGAAGCTTTCTTT
TRBJ2-7,.,TRBV7-9,.,CASSPRAYEQYF,TGTGCCAGCAGCCCCCGGGCCTACGAGCAGTACTTC
TRBJ1-5,.,TRBV12-5,.,CASGLAILNPSNQPQHF,TGTGCTAGTGGTTTGGCTATACTAAATCCTAGCAATCAGCCCCAGCATTTT
TRBJ2-1,TRBD1,TRBV7-3,few,CASPFQGASSYNEQFF,TGTGCCAGCCCTTTCCAGGGGGCGAGCTCCTACAATGAGCAGTTCTTC
TRBJ2-5,TRBD1,TRBV5-1,.,CASSLALGGSKTQYF,TGCGCCAGCAGCTTGGCCTTAGGGGGCTCGAAGACCCAGTACTTC
TRBJ2-3,.,TRBV21-1,once,CASRGQVTDTQYF,TGTGCCAGCAGGGGACAGGTAACAGATACGCAGTATTTT
TRBJ1-3,TRBD1,TRBV10-3,.,CAISGTGANSGNTIYF,TGTGCCATCTCCGGGACAGGGGCAAACTCTGGAAACACCATATATTTT
TRBJ2-4,TRBD1,TRBV5-1,.,CASRTGTGENIQYF,TGCGCCAGCAGGACCGGGACAGGGGAAAACATTCAGTACTTC
TRBJ2-5,TRBD2,TRBV18,.,CASRTTSGQETQYF,TGTGCCAGCAGAACGACTAGCGGGCAAGAGACCCAGTACTTC
TRBJ2-7,TRBD1,TRBV6-1,.,CASSGSSNRGRSYEQYF,TGTGCCAGCAGTGGGTCCTCTAACAGGGGGCGCTCCTACGAGCAGTACTTC
TRBJ2-3,TRBD2,TRBV14,few,CASSQDLGGWSSTDTQYF,TGTGCCAGCAGCCAAGATCTGGGGGGGTGGTCTAGCACAGATACGCAGTATTTT
TRBJ2-1,TRBD2,TRBV2,.,CASSEVSSGVGEQFF,TGTGCCAGCAGTGAGGTTTCTAGCGGGGTCGGTGAGCAGTTCTTC
TRBJ2-4,.,TRBV14,.,CASSQSRRDIQYF,TGTGCCAGCAGCCAGAGCAGACGGGACATTCAGTACTTC
TRBJ2-1,TRBD2,TRBV5-4,.,CASSGREGRSYNEQFF,TGTGCCAGCAGCGGCCGGGAGGGTCGCTCCTACAATGAGCAGTTCTTC
TRBJ2-7,TRBD2,TRBV27,.,CAVRTGGNEQYF,TGTGCCGTCAGGACGGGGGGGAACGAGCAGTACTTC
TRBJ2-3,TRBD2,TRBV9,.,CASSVEGGGAQTLTDTQYF,TGTGCCAGCAGCGTAGAAGGCGGGGGGGCCCAGACTCTCACAGATACGCAGTATTTT
TRBJ1-1,.,TRBV4-2,.,CASSQETTDWTEAFF,TGTGCCAGCAGCCAGGAAACGACAGATTGGACTGAAGCTTTCTTT